This T cell receptor beta chain was recovered during a study of OX40 agonist ivuxolimab in advanced cancers. Study-wide background: Dose-escalation patients suffered from hepatocellular carcinoma, melanoma, renal cell or head and neck cancer. Points from the study as a whole: In a subset of nonresponders, normalized T-cell clonal expansion was also low. Expanded clones tended on average to be more numerous among CD8+ T cells than CD4+.

Details on this clone: Its specificity is not known.

Some clones are missing from TCRdb's copy, which holds only in-frame ones; the method was immunoSEQ multiplex PCR. In the table there are tens of thousands of clones, just under 90% of which are singletons. The trim removed 0 bases at V and 3 bases at J, leaving 2 bases unmatched. The V gene's germline CDR1 is MNHNY and CDR2 SVGAGI (reference sequence). There are 15 residues in the CDR3. This TCR was recovered from an adult with an advanced solid tumor such as melanoma, head and neck, liver or kidney cancer. The V gene is TRBV6-6, the J gene TRBJ2-7; 10 nucleotides line up with TRBD1. This specimen was CD4+ or CD8+ T cells sorted from blood, taken in a trial of the OX40 agonist ivuxolimab. DNA of the CDR3: TGTGCCAGCAGTTACTCCGGGACAGGGGACTACGAGCAGTACTTC. Its protein is CASSYSGTGDYEQYF.